This T cell receptor beta chain appears in the sequencing data of a study of regulatory T cells in long-lasting Graves disease. The CDR3 extends over 12 amino acids. The V end was cut by 4 bases, the J end by 2 bases, with 1 base between. Germline CDR1 reads KGHDR; CDR2 reads SFDVKD. The time point is: newly diagnosed GD, antithyroid drugs for less than 3 months. RNA from PBMCs was the source of the TCR library. Study-level points and caveats: Persistent disease preferred TRBV28, TRBJ1-2 and TRBJ2-5.

Construction of the TCR beta libraries employed iRepertoire HTBI primers in conjunction with Arm-PCR of CDR3 regions. TCRdb reanalysed the multiplex PCR reads using MiXCR and keeps one entry per CDR3 protein. The table includes approximately 300,000 distinct CDR3 sequences, roughly 18% detected once. This clonotype was seen at least ten times. Its cognate antigen is unknown. The source of this sequence is a female donor with Graves disease. The chain links TRBV24-1 to TRBJ2-2; no reliable D call. The sample was peripheral blood mononuclear cells (PBMCs), taken at new diagnosis, from a patient treated with antithyroid drugs. CDR3 sequence: CATSDNTGELFF. The CDR3 region has the DNA TGTGCCACCAGTGACAACACCGGGGAGCTGTTTTTT.